The 9 T cell receptor beta chains listed next were all sequenced from one sample in a study of T cell changes during pregnancy in multiple sclerosis. Libraries were prepared by immunoSEQ multiplex PCR; TCRdb keeps only in-frame clonotypes and omits some of them. The data show 100,000 to 150,000 clones, with approximately 94% seen just once and roughly 6.2% held by the top ten. The sample was peripheral blood, taken before pregnancy. Source of these receptors: a female donor with multiple sclerosis, enrolled in a pregnancy study.

The chain couples TRBV7-2 to TRBJ1-6; D is undetermined. The ends were cut back, 3 bases at V and 6 bases at J, with 6 bases in the middle. Germline loops: CDR1 SGHTA, CDR2 FQGNSA. This CDR3 has 13 residues. Here the CDR3 DNA reads TGTGCCAGCAGCTTTACTTTTAATTCACCCCTCCACTTT. Translated: CASSFTFNSPLHF.

This chain joins TRBV28 and TRBJ2-7; D is uncertain. The germline gives CDR1 MDHEN, CDR2 SYDVKM. The V and J ends lost 6 bases and 3 bases respectively, with 6 bases between them. The CDR3 loop spans 11 amino acids. The CDR3 spells CASSLLYEQYF. Written as DNA, the CDR3 is TGTGCCAGCAGCCTCCTCTACGAGCAGTACTTC. Full variable domain (remainder filled in from reference TRBV28 and TRBJ2-7): DVKVTQSSRYLVKRTGEKVFLECVQDMDHENMFWYRQDPGLGLRLIYFSYDVKMKEKGDIPEGYSVSREKKERFSLILESASTNQTSMYLCASSLLYEQYFGPGTRLTVT.

The CDR3 loop is CASSGWGQVNEKLFF. The CDR3, as DNA: TGTGCCAGCAGCGGCTGGGGACAAGTTAATGAAAAACTGTTTTTT. The V call is TRBV7-9, the J call TRBJ1-4, with a tentative D call TRBD1 (6 bases). Germline V gives CDR1 SEHNR, CDR2 FQNEAQ (reference sequence). Trimming took 5 bases from V and 4 from J, leaving 14 bases between them. CDR3 length: 15 residues.

Only one count was recorded for this clone. The V and J genes are TRBV15 and TRBJ1-4, with D unclear. There are 12 residues in the CDR3. Germline assignment: CDR1 LNHNV and CDR2 YYDKDF (reference sequence). V lost 7 bases and J lost 5, with 8 bases in between. The CDR3: CATNQANEKLFF. The CDR3 region has the DNA TGTGCCACCAACCAAGCGAATGAAAAACTGTTTTTT.

J is TRBJ2-1 and V is TRBV7-2, with D uncertain. The germline gives CDR1 SGHTA, CDR2 FQGNSA. V was clipped by 3 bases and J by 9 bases, with 12 bases between them. CDR3 size: 13 residues. CDR3 bases: TGTGCCAGCAGCTTGGCTACTACCGGTGAGCAGTTCTTC. Encoded protein: CASSLATTGEQFF.

To note about this clone: Within the sample, other DNA sequences also encode this same CDR3. The rearrangement links TRBV5-1 to TRBJ2-5, with D tentatively TRBD2 (6 bases). Trimming stripped 0 bases from V and 2 bases from J, with 8 bases between. This CDR3 comprises 14 residues. Germline CDR1 SGHRS, CDR2 YFSETQ. This CDR3 reads CASSLAGGQETQYF. For the CDR3, the DNA is TGCGCCAGCAGCTTGGCTGGGGGGCAAGAGACCCAGTACTTC.

Here the CDR3 DNA reads TGTGCCAGCAGTTATTCCACCGACAGGGCTAGGAATGGCTACACCTTC. It yields the protein CASSYSTDRARNGYTF. This chain links TRBV6-5 with TRBJ1-2; 7 bases fit TRBD1. This CDR3 comprises 16 residues. Losses at the gene ends were 3 bases for V and 6 bases for J; bases not matched to a gene: 13. Germline CDR1 is MNHEY and CDR2 is SVGAGI.

This rearrangement joins TRBV5-1 to TRBJ2-1, with D perhaps TRBD2 (6 bases). The CDR3 totals 13 residues. Trimming took 6 bases from V and 6 from J, leaving 13 bases between them. The V gene's germline CDR1 is SGHRS and CDR2 YFSETQ. The chain's CDR3 is CASTSGGGNEQFF. CDR3 nucleotides: TGCGCCAGCACCTCCGGGGGAGGCAATGAGCAGTTCTTC.

This clone occurred a few times. In DNA form, the CDR3 reads TGTGCCAGCTCACCACCGGGACAGGGAACTTGGCTGTTTTTT. Its protein is CASSPPGQGTWLFF. The chain recombines TRBV18 with TRBJ2-2; 9 nucleotides agree with TRBD1. Germline assignment: CDR1 KGHSH and CDR2 LQKENI. The CDR3 runs to 14 residues. V shed 0 bases and J 13 bases; nucleotides not matched to a gene: 6.